This TCR beta chain was sequenced during a study of cytomegalovirus exposure and HLA in healthy donors. General observations from the study: The investigators catalogued some 150 TCR beta chains as cytomegalovirus-associated.

Both 60 Vbeta primers and 13 Jbeta primers went into the PCR. Method: immunoSEQ multiplex PCR; TCRdb's copy keeps in-frame clones and lacks some. The profile shows 150,000 to 200,000 clones, roughly 80% of them singletons. Comments on this clone: Its matching antigen is unknown.

The source is a woman aged 50 to 60 in good health and CMV-seropositive. The specimen was PBMCs.

The CDR3 DNA reads as TGTGCCAGCAGTGAGGGACAGGGTCGTGCCAATCAGCCCCAGCATTTT. The encoded protein is CASSEGQGRANQPQHF. The rearrangement uses TRBV6-4 and TRBJ1-5, with TRBD1 matching over 9 bases. Trimming at V came to 3 bases and at J to 3 bases, leaving 6 bases not matched to a gene. Germline assignment: CDR1 MRHNA and CDR2 SNTAGT. The CDR3 has 16 amino acids.